The 6 T cell receptor beta chains given below trace back to one sample, sequenced in a study of cytomegalovirus exposure and HLA in healthy donors. Libraries were prepared by immunoSEQ multiplex PCR; TCRdb keeps only in-frame clonotypes and omits some of them. The sample gives approximately 97,000 clones, around 96% of which show up once; 0.89% is in the top ten. The sequencing input was PBMCs. These receptors came from a woman aged 18-35 years in good health and CMV-seronegative.

The chain has TRBV19 and TRBJ2-1, with 13 bases that match TRBD2. CDR1 LNHDA and CDR2 SQIVND come from the germline V gene (reference sequence). V was pared by 5 bases and J by 9 bases, with 7 bases of the junction left unmatched. The CDR3 loop spans 15 amino acids. The CDR3 DNA is TGTGCCAGTAGTTTACTAGCGGGAGGGGGGACTGAGCAGTTCTTC. It codes for CASSLLAGGGTEQFF.

The V call is TRBV7-2, the J call TRBJ1-1; 8 nucleotides match TRBD1. Losses at the gene ends were 7 bases for V and 1 base for J; bases not matched to a gene: 5. CDR1 SGHTA and CDR2 FQGNSA come from the germline V gene. The CDR3 extends over 14 amino acids. The CDR3, as DNA: TGTGCCAGCACCCCACAGGGGGGGAACACTGAAGCTTTCTTT. Its translation: CASTPQGGNTEAFF.

The gene calls are TRBV6-4 and TRBJ1-2; 10 bases are shared with TRBD1. The ends lost 0 bases at V and 6 bases at J; junction bases unmatched: 4. The CDR3 length is 15 residues. Germline loops: CDR1 MRHNA, CDR2 SNTAGT. The CDR3 here is CASSDSTGTGDGYTF. CDR3 in DNA: TGTGCCAGCAGTGACTCGACCGGGACAGGGGATGGCTACACCTTC.

The J gene is TRBJ1-3, the V gene TRBV12-5, with 9 bases that match TRBD1. The germline V gene encodes CDR1 LGHNT and CDR2 FRNRAP. After removal of 4 bases from V and 3 bases from J, the junction contained 4 bases not matched to a gene. CDR3 length equals 15 residues. CDR3 bases: TGTGCTAGTGGTTCCGGGACAGGGTATGGAAACACCATATATTTT. This translates into CASGSGTGYGNTIYF.

V and J are TRBV7-3 and TRBJ2-5; 7 bases fit TRBD2. Germline V gene sequence: CDR1 SGHTA, CDR2 FQGTGA. The CDR3 runs to 15 residues. The junction had 11 bases not matched to a gene; V was cut back by 3 bases and J by 7 bases. CDR3 amino acids: CASSFSGGSRGTQYF. The CDR3 bases are TGTGCCAGCAGCTTCTCCGGGGGGTCTCGGGGGACCCAGTACTTC.

The CDR3 DNA reads as TGTGCCAGCAGCCAGGGAAACTATGGCTACACCTTC. Its translation is CASSQGNYGYTF. This chain links TRBV9 with TRBJ1-2, with D perhaps matching TRBD1 (5 bases). The CDR3 has 12 residues. The V end lost 4 bases, the J end lost 2 bases, and 6 bases lay between the germline ends. In germline, CDR1 is SGDLS, CDR2 YYNGEE. The whole variable domain, remainder taken from reference TRBV9 and TRBJ1-2, is DSGVTQTPKHLITATGQRVTLRCSPRSGDLSVYWYQQSLDQGLQFLIQYYNGEERAKGNILERFSAQQFPDLHSELNLSSLELGDSALYFCASSQGNYGYTFGSGTRLTVV.